Each of the 27 T cell receptor beta chains below was sequenced from the same sample in a study of shared clonotypes between healthy human individuals. Clones were read by immunoSEQ multiplex PCR, and TCRdb kept only the in-frame ones, dropping some. The sample yields approximately 2,300,000 clones, 92% seen once. The sample comprised naive CD4+ T cells from PBMCs. Described subset: CD45RA+ positively selected. The receptors stem from a man younger than 35 in good health. Some clones in this sample may be carry-over from other donors' samples.

The chain has TRBV11-2 and TRBJ2-7, with 9 bases aligning to TRBD1. V trimming: 5 bases; J trimming: 4 bases; junction bases outside the gene matches: 18. This CDR3 contains 18 residues. Germline lookup yields CDR1 SGHAT and CDR2 FQNNGV. The CDR3 reads CASSRRGRDRVWGYEQYF. The CDR3 DNA reads as TGTGCCAGCAGCCGCCGAGGACGGGACAGGGTATGGGGATACGAGCAGTACTTC. Complete variable domain (other parts from reference TRBV11-2 and TRBJ2-7): EAGVAQSPRYKIIEKRQSVAFWCNPISGHATLYWYQQILGQGPKLLIQFQNNGVVDDSQLPKDRFSAERLKGVDSTLKIQPAKLEDSAVYLCASSRRGRDRVWGYEQYFGPGTRLTVT.

The V gene is TRBV2, the J gene TRBJ2-2; 7 bases agree with TRBD2. Germline loops: CDR1 SNHLY, CDR2 FYNNEI. With 4 bases clipped from V and 6 bases from J, the junction kept 5 bases outside the gene matches. The CDR3 consists of 14 residues. DNA of the CDR3: TGTGCCAGCAGTGTAACTAGCGACGCCGGGGAGCTGTTTTTT. This encodes CASSVTSDAGELFF. The whole variable domain, remainder taken from reference TRBV2 and TRBJ2-2, is EPEVTQTPSHQVTQMGQEVILRCVPISNHLYFYWYRQILGQKVEFLVSFYNNEISEKSEIFDDQFSVERPDGSNFTLKIRSTKLEDSAMYFCASSVTSDAGELFFGEGSRLTVL.

Concerning this clone itself: At the DNA level, this CDR3 is encoded by other sequences in the same sample as well. The V gene is TRBV28, the J gene TRBJ1-2, with D unclear. This CDR3 is built from 11 residues. V was clipped by 2 bases and J by 5 bases, with 3 bases between them. Germline V gives CDR1 MDHEN, CDR2 SYDVKM. Here the CDR3 reads CASSLEYGYTF. The DNA of the CDR3 is TGTGCCAGCAGTTTAGAGTATGGCTACACCTTC.

The chain uses TRBV7-3 and TRBJ2-5; D is perhaps TRBD2 (5 bases). Trimming pared 1 base from V and 5 bases from J, leaving 14 bases between. Germline V gene sequence: CDR1 SGHTA, CDR2 FQGTGA. The CDR3 has 15 residues. DNA of the CDR3: TGTGCCAGCAGCTTAAATGCGCTAGCAAGTGAGACCCAGTACTTC. Amino acid sequence: CASSLNALASETQYF.

The rearrangement links TRBV27 to TRBJ2-1; the D gene is possibly TRBD1 (7 bases). The V and J ends lost 7 bases and 4 bases respectively, with 17 bases between them. Germline-derived CDR1 and CDR2 are MNHEY and SMNVEV (reference sequence). The CDR3 runs 15 residues. In DNA, the CDR3 is TGTGCCAGCACCCAGGAGGGGGCGGGTTACAATGAGCAGTTCTTC. Translated, it gives CASTQEGAGYNEQFF.

The chain carries TRBV9 and TRBJ1-2; D is perhaps TRBD1 (6 bases). The CDR3 runs to 12 residues. Trimming took 3 bases from V and 7 from J, leaving 10 bases between them. Germline V gives CDR1 SGDLS, CDR2 YYNGEE. CDR3 in DNA: TGTGCCAGCAGCGAACAGGGTTTTGGCTACACCTTC. Translation gives CASSEQGFGYTF.

The V gene is TRBV27, the J gene TRBJ2-3; TRBD2 agrees at 7 bases. CDR1 is MNHEY and CDR2 is SMNVEV in the germline V gene (reference sequence). V shed 1 base and J 6 bases; nucleotides not matched to a gene: 10. CDR3 length: 16 residues. DNA of the CDR3: TGTGCCAGCAGTTTATTAGGCGGGAGCGGGTGGGATACGCAGTATTTT. Translated: CASSLLGGSGWDTQYF.

This chain connects TRBV12-5 to TRBJ2-3, with 8 bases aligning to TRBD1. V dropped 6 bases and J dropped 2; count of bases not matched to a gene: 4. This CDR3 has 14 residues. The V gene's germline CDR1 is LGHNT and CDR2 FRNRAP. In nucleotides, the CDR3 is TGTGCTAGTGGCCGACAGGGGCCCACAGATACGCAGTATTTT. This encodes CASGRQGPTDTQYF.

The chain uses TRBV18 and TRBJ2-1; 15 bases align to TRBD2. V was pared by 0 bases and J by 10 bases, with 4 bases of the junction left unmatched. This CDR3 region has 16 residues. From germline, CDR1 is KGHSH and CDR2 LQKENI. Here the CDR3 reads CASSPPGLAGGLEQFF. CDR3 DNA sequence: TGTGCCAGCTCACCACCGGGACTAGCGGGAGGTTTGGAGCAGTTCTTC.

This chain joins TRBV4-1 and TRBJ1-4, with D unclear. Trimming cost V 0 bases and J 5 bases, with 7 bases left between them. CDR1 and CDR2 (germline): MGHRA, YSYEKL. This CDR3 comprises 14 residues. The CDR3 coding sequence is TGCGCCAGCAGCCAAGAGAACGGGAATGAAAAACTGTTTTTT. Amino acid sequence: CASSQENGNEKLFF.

V is TRBV29-1 and J is TRBJ2-1; the D is unclear. Germline lookup yields CDR1 SQVTM and CDR2 ANQGSEA. CDR3 length: 15 amino acids. Trimming left V 7 bases short and J 0 bases short, with 16 bases between. CDR3 DNA sequence: TGCAGCGCCCTTGGGTGGACGCTCTCCTACAATGAGCAGTTCTTC. This translates into CSALGWTLSYNEQFF.

This chain joins TRBV28 and TRBJ2-1; 7 nucleotides align to TRBD1. This CDR3 has 14 residues. Trimming took 10 bases from V and 12 from J; bases not matched to a gene: 18. CDR1 is MDHEN, CDR2 SYDVKM, per germline. DNA of the CDR3: TGTGCCACGGCGACAGGGATTAGAGCTTTGGGGCAGTTCTTC. Protein: CATATGIRALGQFF.

The chain couples TRBV18 to TRBJ2-7; D is possibly TRBD1 (5 bases). The CDR3 consists of 14 residues. Trimming took off 4 bases at V and 7 bases at J, with 17 bases between the two ends. Germline assignment: CDR1 KGHSH and CDR2 LQKENI. CDR3 residues: CASSQAADRVEQYF. The CDR3 nucleotides read TGTGCCAGCTCACAAGCAGCTGACAGAGTTGAGCAGTACTTC.

The chain joins TRBV18 to TRBJ2-6; 14 bases map to TRBD2. This CDR3 comprises 18 residues. V was pared by 3 bases and J by 3 bases, with 4 bases of the junction left unmatched. Germline V gives CDR1 KGHSH, CDR2 LQKENI. Written as DNA, the CDR3 is TGTGCCAGCTCACCGACTAGCGGGAGGGCCAGTGGGGCCAACGTCCTGACTTTC. The encoded protein is CASSPTSGRASGANVLTF. Using reference TRBV18 and TRBJ2-6 for the parts outside the CDR3, the full variable domain is NAGVMQNPRHLVRRRGQEARLRCSPMKGHSHVYWYRQLPEEGLKFMVYLQKENIIDESGMPKERFSAEFPKEGPSILRIQQVVRGDSAAYFCASSPTSGRASGANVLTFGAGSRLTVL.

This chain connects TRBV5-1 to TRBJ1-1; unclear D gene. This CDR3 region has 14 residues. From germline, CDR1 is SGHRS and CDR2 YFSETQ. The V gene lost 0 bases and the J gene lost 2 bases, with 8 bases spanning the gap. The CDR3 reads CASSLEGSNTEAFF. The CDR3 nucleotides are TGCGCCAGCAGCTTGGAAGGCAGTAACACTGAAGCTTTCTTT.

Only a few counts were recorded for this clone. The V gene is TRBV28, the J gene TRBJ1-3; tentatively, D is TRBD1 (5 bases). There are 16 residues in the CDR3. V was cut by 4 bases and J by 0 bases, with 13 bases left in between. Per the germline V gene, CDR1 is MDHEN and CDR2 is SYDVKM. CDR3 bases: TGTGCCAGCAGTTCGGCCTCCGGGGCCTCTGGAAACACCATATATTTT. It codes for CASSSASGASGNTIYF.

V and J are TRBV18 and TRBJ2-5; TRBD2 matches 10 bases. Germline CDR1 reads KGHSH; CDR2 reads LQKENI. The CDR3 runs to 16 residues. With 6 bases clipped from V and 4 bases from J, the junction kept 11 bases outside the gene matches. The CDR3 nucleotides are TGTGCCAGCTCCCAGGGGTCTAGCGGGAGTGGAGAGACCCAGTACTTC. Translating it yields CASSQGSSGSGETQYF.

This sequence joins TRBV11-3 and TRBJ2-7; possible D gene TRBD2, 6 bases. The V gene's germline CDR1 is SGHNT and CDR2 YENEEA. Trimming removed 1 base from V and 1 base from J, with 11 bases in between. The CDR3 has 15 amino acids. The CDR3 DNA is TGTGCCAGCAGCTTAGGGCGGGGCCGGTCCTACGAGCAGTACTTC. Amino acid sequence: CASSLGRGRSYEQYF.

This clone occurred once. This chain links TRBV5-1 with TRBJ1-3; no reliable D call. Germline-derived CDR1 and CDR2 are SGHRS and YFSETQ. V was trimmed by 4 bases and J by 4 bases, leaving 18 bases between them. The CDR3 consists of 16 residues. CDR3 sequence: CASSPRGPQEGNTIYF. The CDR3 DNA reads as TGCGCCAGCAGCCCACGCGGACCTCAGGAGGGAAACACCATATATTTT.

V and J are TRBV9 and TRBJ1-3; no definite D call. The V end lost 4 bases, the J end lost 0 bases, and 11 bases lay between the germline ends. The germline V gene encodes CDR1 SGDLS and CDR2 YYNGEE. The CDR3 consists of 15 residues. The CDR3: CASSPLTGSGNTIYF. The CDR3 DNA sequence: TGTGCCAGCAGCCCCCTTACGGGCTCTGGAAACACCATATATTTT.

V is TRBV5-1 and J is TRBJ2-7; perhaps TRBD1 as D (6 bases). Trimming shortened V by 0 bases and J by 5 bases, and 12 bases separated the two germline ends. Looked up from germline, CDR1 is SGHRS and CDR2 is YFSETQ. The CDR3 loop spans 14 amino acids. CDR3 residues: CASSLDRVKDEQYF. DNA for the CDR3: TGCGCCAGCAGCTTGGACAGGGTGAAAGACGAGCAGTACTTC.

Concerning this clone: Other nucleotide sequences from this sample produce the same CDR3. The J gene is TRBJ2-7, the V gene TRBV7-9; D remains unclear. V lost 1 base, J lost 2 bases, and 6 bases lay in between. The CDR3 is 13 residues long. Germline values: CDR1 SEHNR, CDR2 FQNEAQ (reference sequence). CDR3 loop: CASSLGGTYEQYF. DNA of the CDR3: TGTGCCAGCAGCTTAGGGGGTACCTACGAGCAGTACTTC.

The rearrangement links TRBV19 to TRBJ2-7, with D tentatively TRBD1 or TRBD2 (5 bases each). V lost 5 bases to trimming and J lost 5 bases, with 19 bases between them. The CDR3 is made up of 15 amino acids. From germline, CDR1 is LNHDA and CDR2 SQIVND (reference sequence). CDR3 sequence reads: CASSGTRYTPDEQYF. The CDR3 region has the DNA TGTGCCAGTAGTGGGACGCGGTACACTCCGGACGAGCAGTACTTC.

The V and J genes are TRBV7-9 and TRBJ1-1, with a tentative D call TRBD1 (6 bases). The CDR3 covers 13 residues. V was trimmed by 2 bases and J by 7 bases, leaving 11 bases between them. The germline gives CDR1 SEHNR, CDR2 FQNEAQ (reference sequence). The CDR3 sequence is CASSLRGVSEAFF. CDR3 DNA sequence: TGTGCCAGCAGCTTAAGGGGGGTCAGTGAAGCTTTCTTT. Full variable domain (remainder filled in from reference TRBV7-9 and TRBJ1-1): DTGVSQNPRHKITKRGQNVTFRCDPISEHNRLYWYRQTLGQGPEFLTYFQNEAQLEKSRLLSDRFSAERPKGSFSTLEIQRTEQGDSAMYLCASSLRGVSEAFFGQGTRLTVV.

The rearrangement joins TRBV4-3 to TRBJ1-3, with unresolved D. Germline assignment: CDR1 LGHNA and CDR2 YSLEER. The germline V and J ends were trimmed by 1 base and 9 bases, with 13 bases remaining between them. CDR3 length equals 14 residues. The CDR3 DNA sequence: TGCGCCAGCAGCCAAGCGACCGGAAGAGGCACCATATATTTT. Translated: CASSQATGRGTIYF.

The gene calls are TRBV18 and TRBJ1-2; D not resolved. The CDR3 totals 13 residues. Germline assignment: CDR1 KGHSH and CDR2 LQKENI. V was cut by 3 bases and J by 5 bases, with 10 bases left in between. The CDR3, as DNA: TGTGCCAGCTCACCTCAGACGGATTATGGCTACACCTTC. Translation: CASSPQTDYGYTF.

This chain uses TRBV6-4 with TRBJ1-5; D is undetermined. CDR3 length: 15 residues. The germline V gene has CDR1 MRHNA and CDR2 SNTAGT. The V end lost 6 bases, the J end lost 0 bases, and 12 bases lay between the germline ends. CDR3 protein: CASRETPNSNQPQHF. As DNA, the CDR3 is TGTGCCAGCAGGGAAACCCCGAATAGCAATCAGCCCCAGCATTTT.